This T cell receptor (beta chain) was sequenced during a study of control samples from healthy donors and cancer patients. Germline CDR1 reads LGHDT; CDR2 reads YNNKEL (reference sequence). Trimming removed 4 bases from V and 2 bases from J; junction bases left unmatched: 10. This CDR3 region has 17 residues. Generated by immunoSEQ multiplex PCR, the TCRdb table keeps only in-frame clones and is missing some. The sample shows some 150,000 clones, about 89% of them seen only once. The chain has TRBV3-1 (or the pseudogene TRBV3-2) and TRBJ2-1; TRBD2 aligns across 8 bases. This TCR was sampled from a young man in good health. Sequenced sample: blood. For the CDR3, the DNA is TGTGCCAGCAGCCCACTGAGCGGGGGCCTACCCTACAATGAGCAGTTCTTC. It is translated as CASSPLSGGLPYNEQFF.